This TCR beta chain was documented in a study of shared clonotypes between healthy human individuals. Looking at the study overall: Donor ages ranged 18 to 49 years: a couple of women, a few men.

Genomic DNA came from 100 million or so PBMCs in unsorted samples. An assay was performed, and its level was deep. Generated by immunoSEQ multiplex PCR, the TCRdb table keeps only in-frame clones and is missing some. Seen here are around 530,000 clones, roughly 79% observed once, and the top ten hold 9.5% to 15%. This clone was recorded once. The germline V gene has CDR1 SQVTM and CDR2 ANQGSEA. The CDR3 is 13 residues long. Trimming cost V 0 bases and J 4 bases, with 8 bases left between them. The rearrangement joins TRBV29-1 to TRBJ2-3; unclear D gene. The sequenced material came from PBMCs. This clonotype was obtained from a woman aged 40 to 49 in good health. Some clones in this sample may be carry-over from other donors' samples. The CDR3 region is CSVEDHGADTQYF. The DNA of the CDR3 is TGCAGCGTTGAAGATCATGGCGCAGATACGCAGTATTTT.